Presented here are 18 T cell receptor beta chains from one specimen sequenced in a study of CD8 T cells in ankylosing spondylitis. TCRdb analysed the 5' RACE reads with MiXCR anew, one entry per CDR3 protein. The data show more than 150,000 distinct CDR3 sequences, around a tenth seen once. Sequencing was done on a sample of blood, either unsorted or a sorted T cell fraction (not recorded which). Every receptor here comes from a male donor with ankylosing spondylitis or in good health (not recorded which).

This clonotype has at least ten counts. This chain connects TRBV29-1 to TRBJ2-1, with 8 bases that match TRBD2. V was clipped by 6 bases and J by 2 bases; unmatched bases: 6. Germline V CDR1 and CDR2: SQVTM, ANQGSEA. This CDR3 is 14 amino acids long. The CDR3, as DNA: TGCAGCGTAAATAGCGGGGCCGCCTACAATGAGCAGTTCTTC. The encoded protein is CSVNSGAAYNEQFF.

This clonotype was detected ten times or more. The chain recombines TRBV3-1 with TRBJ2-3; possibly TRBD1 or TRBD2 for D (5 bases each). The CDR3 runs to 13 residues. Germline lookup yields CDR1 LGHDT and CDR2 YNNKEL (reference sequence). V shed 2 bases and J shed 4 bases, with 7 bases lying between them. The CDR3 loop reads CASSQQGPDTQYF. Written as DNA, the CDR3 is TGTGCCAGCAGCCAACAGGGACCAGATACGCAGTATTTT.

This clonotype was counted ten times or more. This chain joins TRBV7-8 and TRBJ2-1, with TRBD1 identical over 9 bases. After removal of 2 bases from V and 8 bases from J, the junction contained 4 bases not matched to a gene. This CDR3 region has 14 residues. Germline loops: CDR1 SGHVS, CDR2 FQNEAQ. This CDR3 is CASSLPGQGYEQFF. In DNA form, the CDR3 reads TGTGCCAGCAGCTTACCGGGACAGGGCTATGAGCAGTTCTTC.

Remarks on this clonotype: Just one base apart from a much larger clone, this may be a read error. The V gene is TRBV27, the J gene TRBJ1-4, with a possible D match to TRBD1 (6 bases). Per germline, CDR1 MNHEY and CDR2 SMNVEV (reference sequence). Deletions cut 5 bases from V and 0 bases from J, with 22 bases between. The CDR3 extends over 19 amino acids. The CDR3, as DNA: TGTGCCAGCAGTCCCATGGGTACAGGGCGGGCAGCAACTAATGAAAAACTGTTTTTT. Translating gives CASSPMGTGRAATNEKLFF.

The CDR3 region is CASSLAPSGSGTDTQYF. Here the CDR3 DNA reads TGTGCCAGCAGCTTAGCTCCTAGCGGGAGCGGCACAGATACGCAGTATTTT. The V gene is TRBV7-2, the J gene TRBJ2-3, with 10 bases matching TRBD2. Germline V gives CDR1 SGHTA, CDR2 FQGNSA. The CDR3 spans 17 residues. V shed 0 bases and J 1 base; nucleotides not matched to a gene: 4.

In its sample, this clonotype was seen many times. The CDR3 nucleotides are TGTGCCAGCAGCTTCGGGACAAGGGGCGAGCAGTACTTC. It yields the protein CASSFGTRGEQYF. V gene TRBV7-9 combines with J gene TRBJ2-7; D possibly corresponds to TRBD1 (6 bases). This CDR3 comprises 13 residues. The ends were cut back, 3 bases at V and 6 bases at J, with 12 bases in the middle. Germline CDR1 and CDR2: SEHNR and FQNEAQ (reference sequence).

This clonotype showed up just a few times. This rearrangement joins TRBV18 to TRBJ1-1, with 10 nucleotides matching TRBD1. The CDR3 is made up of 16 amino acids. V lost 3 bases to trimming and J lost 4 bases; unmatched junction nucleotides: 8. Germline CDR1 reads KGHSH; CDR2 reads LQKENI. CDR3 region: CASSPPIRTGGTEAFF. DNA of the CDR3: TGTGCCAGCTCACCGCCTATTCGGACAGGGGGCACTGAAGCTTTCTTT.

Many counts were recorded for this clonotype. The chain combines TRBV5-1 with TRBJ2-5; D possibly uses TRBD1 or TRBD2 (5 bases each). The CDR3 has 15 amino acids. In germline, CDR1 is SGHRS, CDR2 YFSETQ. Trimming stripped 4 bases from V and 2 bases from J, with 15 bases between. The CDR3 here is CASSQGRRKQETQYF. In nucleotides, the CDR3 is TGCGCCAGCAGCCAGGGACGGAGGAAACAAGAGACCCAGTACTTC.

The CDR3 spells CASSLDDETQYF. CDR3 coding DNA: TGTGCCAGCAGCTTAGATGACGAGACCCAGTACTTC. The chain combines TRBV11-2 with TRBJ2-5; D is uncertain. This CDR3 has 12 residues. The germline V and J ends were trimmed by 0 bases and 5 bases, with 4 bases remaining between them. Germline-derived CDR1 and CDR2 are SGHAT and FQNNGV.

The chain uses TRBV5-6 and TRBJ1-5, with D hard to call. The ends were cut back, 2 bases at V and 1 base at J, with 7 bases in the middle. The CDR3 is 14 amino acids. Germline CDR1 SGHDT, CDR2 YYEEEE. The DNA of the CDR3 is TGTGCCAGCAGCTTCTTAAGCAGCAATCAGCCCCAGCATTTT. It yields the protein CASSFLSSNQPQHF.

Of note for this clonotype: A read error is possible here, since a much larger clone lies one base away. The rearrangement links TRBV3-1 to TRBJ2-1, with D possibly being TRBD2 (5 bases). Germline V gene lookup returns CDR1 LGHDT and CDR2 YNNKEL (reference sequence). Trimming removed 5 bases from V and 5 bases from J, with 16 bases in between. The CDR3 runs 15 residues. The CDR3 DNA reads TGTGCCAGCAGCGTAAAACGGGGAGACAACAATGAGCAGTTCTTC. Protein product: CASSVKRGDNNEQFF.

V gene TRBV25-1 combines with J gene TRBJ2-3; D gene unclear. CDR1 and CDR2 (germline): MGHDK, SYGVNS. V lost 3 bases and J lost 0, with 7 bases in between. The length of the CDR3 is 14 residues. CDR3 amino acids: CASSDPASTDTQYF. DNA for the CDR3: TGTGCCAGCAGTGATCCGGCTAGCACAGATACGCAGTATTTT. The complete variable domain, with remaining parts taken from reference TRBV25-1 and TRBJ2-3, reads EADIYQTPRYLVIGTGKKITLECSQTMGHDKMYWYQQDPGMELHLIHYSYGVNSTEKGDLSSESTVSRIRTEHFPLTLESARPSHTSQYLCASSDPASTDTQYFGPGTRLTVL.

V gene TRBV2 combines with J gene TRBJ2-1; 9 positions match TRBD1. Looked up from germline, CDR1 is SNHLY and CDR2 is FYNNEI. After removal of 6 bases from V and 4 bases from J, the junction contained 7 bases not matched to a gene. The CDR3 loop spans 15 amino acids. CDR3 nucleotides: TGTGCCAGCAGGGCCGGGACAGGGAAGTACAATGAGCAGTTCTTC. Residues: CASRAGTGKYNEQFF.

Ten or more counts support this clonotype. This chain uses TRBV15 with TRBJ2-3; 8 bases match TRBD2. The germline gives CDR1 LNHNV, CDR2 YYDKDF (reference sequence). The CDR3 extends over 15 amino acids. V trimming: 4 bases; J trimming: 0 bases; junction bases outside the gene matches: 3. In DNA form, the CDR3 reads TGTGCCACCAGCAAAGTAGCGGGGAGCACAGATACGCAGTATTTT. Amino acid sequence: CATSKVAGSTDTQYF.

This clonotype was observed at least ten times. This chain uses TRBV4-3 with TRBJ1-1; a weak D match, TRBD1 (5 bases). Per the germline V gene, CDR1 is LGHNA and CDR2 is YSLEER. The CDR3 spans 14 residues. Trimming left V 6 bases short and J 4 bases short, with 15 bases between. The CDR3: CASRVGQGGTEAFF. In nucleotides, the CDR3 is TGCGCCAGCAGGGTAGGGCAGGGAGGCACTGAAGCTTTCTTT.

This clonotype was detected ten times or more. The J gene is TRBJ2-7, the V gene TRBV6-5, with D maybe TRBD1 (6 bases). Germline V gene data show CDR1 as MNHEY and CDR2 as SVGAGI. CDR3 length equals 14 residues. Trimming shortened V by 3 bases and J by 1 base, and 10 bases separated the two germline ends. Here the CDR3 DNA reads TGTGCCAGCAGTTATTCACAGGGTTCCTACGAGCAGTACTTC. It codes for CASSYSQGSYEQYF.

To note about this clonotype: A much larger clone lies a single base off, so this may be a read error. The chain uses TRBV6-1 and TRBJ1-3, with D tentatively TRBD1 (5 bases). The CDR3 is 15 amino acids. Germline values: CDR1 MNHNS, CDR2 SASEGT. The CDR3 loop reads CGSSKRGSSGNTIYF. CDR3 sequence (DNA): TGTGGCAGCAGTAAAAGGGGAAGCTCTGGAAACACCATATATTTT.

Of note for this clonotype: A read error may explain this, as a much larger clone is one base away. The rearrangement uses TRBV12-5 and TRBJ2-2; D unclear. Trimming pared 3 bases from V and 9 bases from J, leaving 11 bases between. This CDR3 has 13 residues. In germline, CDR1 is LGHNT, CDR2 FRNRAP. This CDR3 is CASGLVDARELFF. CDR3 DNA: TGTGCTAGTGGTTTAGTGGACGCCAGGGAGCTGTTTTTT.